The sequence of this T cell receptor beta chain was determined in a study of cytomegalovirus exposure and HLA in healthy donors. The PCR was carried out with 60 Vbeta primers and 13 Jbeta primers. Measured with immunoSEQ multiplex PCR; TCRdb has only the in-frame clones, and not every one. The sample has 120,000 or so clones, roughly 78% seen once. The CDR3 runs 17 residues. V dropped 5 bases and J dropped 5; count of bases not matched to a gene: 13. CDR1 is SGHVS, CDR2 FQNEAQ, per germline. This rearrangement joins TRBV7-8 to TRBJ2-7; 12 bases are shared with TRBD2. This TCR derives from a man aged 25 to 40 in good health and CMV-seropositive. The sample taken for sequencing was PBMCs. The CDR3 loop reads CASSPRLAGEVWDEQYF. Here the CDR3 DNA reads TGTGCCAGCAGCCCGCGACTAGCGGGAGAGGTATGGGACGAGCAGTACTTC.